This T cell receptor (beta chain) was found in a study of response to subunit inactivated influenza vaccine. Study results and caveats: Researchers suggested that each seasonal influenza vaccination recruits few new T cells.

Germline CDR1 is SGHVS and CDR2 is FQNEAQ. There are 17 residues in the CDR3. Trimming took 1 base from V and 5 from J; bases not matched to a gene: 8. Via MiXCR, TCRdb re-called the RT-PCR reads, giving one row per CDR3 protein. The sample holds some 300,000 distinct CDR3 sequences, roughly 20% seen once. As for this clonotype: Its antigen is currently unknown.

The chain has TRBV7-8 and TRBJ2-2; TRBD1 agrees at 9 bases. The receptor comes from a man aged 45-69 years who received an inactivated influenza vaccine. Material: PBMCs from blood, obtained approximately 22 months after vaccination. CDR3 residues: CASSLEPGQGGTGELFF. In nucleotides, the CDR3 is TGTGCCAGCAGCTTAGAACCGGGACAGGGTGGTACCGGGGAGCTGTTTTTT.